Here is one T cell receptor beta chain with its context. Its antigen is unidentified. The CDR3 runs to 15 residues. CDR1 and CDR2 (germline): SGHVS, FQNEAQ. Trimming left V 5 bases short and J 2 bases short, with 15 bases between. The data stem from a study of T cell responses to AZD1222 COVID-19 vaccine. Points from the study as a whole: Repertoires were collected only later (after the peak T cell response had occurred).

Timing groups of about 4 and about 12 weeks for second doses were pooled. Measured with immunoSEQ multiplex PCR; TCRdb has only the in-frame clones, and not every one. The data show 200,000 or so clones, 90% to 95% seen once. Specimen: peripheral blood, collected 28 days after the second AZD1222 dose. This TCR came from an adult who received the AZD1222 COVID-19 vaccine. V and J are TRBV7-8 and TRBJ1-1, with TRBD1 as a possible D gene (5 bases). CDR3 sequence: CASSQQVDTNTEAFF. The CDR3, as DNA: TGTGCCAGCAGCCAACAAGTGGACACTAACACTGAAGCTTTCTTT.